This T cell receptor (beta chain) was identified in a study of T cell responses to AZD1222 COVID-19 vaccine. Study results and limitations: Across spike, vaccine-associated CD4 TCRs were found, dominant at 160-218 and 743-854. Repertoire sampling happened only post peak T cell response. Increased Spike-specific TCR breadth and depth were observed after two AZD1222 doses. Donors in the cohort were predominantly white British and more often female, and clonal diversity was possibly underestimated.

Sequencing used immunoSEQ multiplex PCR; TCRdb keeps in-frame clones, though not all of them. The table shows fewer than 85,000 clones, with approximately 90% occurring only once. About this clone: Its antigen is currently unknown.

The length of the CDR3 is 12 residues. Germline CDR1 is SGHAT and CDR2 is FQNNGV. The ends were cut back, 6 bases at V and 5 bases at J, with 10 bases in the middle. The material was peripheral blood, obtained 28 days after the second dose of the MenACWY control vaccine. This sequence joins TRBV11-2 and TRBJ2-5; D call uncertain. This receptor was taken from an adult who received the MenACWY meningococcal vaccine as a control. The CDR3 is CASSRERETQYF. The CDR3 region has the DNA TGTGCCAGCAGTCGAGAAAGGGAGACCCAGTACTTC.